The subject of this entry is one T cell receptor beta chain. These data belong to a study of human T cells and chemical hapten exposure. The time point is: patch test 3, about 24 weeks after DPC sensitization. The treatment is: therapeutic diphenylcyclopropenone sensitization with weekly scalp DPC. Germline CDR1 reads MNHEY; CDR2 reads SVGAGI. Trimming removed 6 bases at V and 0 bases at J, with 8 bases between. The CDR3 runs to 14 residues. Using its own MiXCR run on the RACE reads, TCRdb lists one record per CDR3 protein. Of 100,000 to 120,000 distinct CDR3 sequences listed, 30% to 35% are singletons.

The chain combines TRBV6-5 with TRBJ2-2; D is unclear. The TCR sequence derives from a man aged 40-49 years with alopecia areata. Some clones in this sample may be carry-over from other donors' samples. This specimen was whole blood, taken in connection with sensitization to the hapten diphenylcyclopropenone (DPC). The CDR3 nucleotides are TGTGCCAGCAGCAGCCTAGCGAACACCGGGGAGCTGTTTTTT. Protein product: CASSSLANTGELFF.